Only a few counts were recorded for the clone carrying this T cell receptor beta chain. TCR beta CDR3 sequences were amplified from RNA transcripts. HTBI primers drove first-round RT-PCR of the TCR CDR3. TCRdb processed the multiplex PCR reads anew with MiXCR; each CDR3 protein has one entry. The profile shows a few hundred thousand distinct CDR3 sequences, less than 20% of them singletons. This record belongs to a study of T cells in Graves' hyperthyroidism and ophthalmopathy. Germline V CDR1 and CDR2: LNHNV, YYDKDF (reference sequence). V was clipped by 5 bases and J by 0 bases; unmatched bases: 27. The CDR3 sequence is 23 residues long.

The sequencing input was blood. The rearrangement joins TRBV15 to TRBJ2-1; 8 bases are a match to TRBD1. This TCR derives from a woman younger than 35 with Graves' hyperthyroidism that later progressed to Graves' ophthalmopathy. This chain's CDR3 is CATSGTGTGGEEIVLSSYNEQFF. CDR3 sequence (DNA): TGTGCCACCAGCGGGACCGGGACAGGTGGGGAAGAAATAGTCCTAAGCTCCTACAATGAGCAGTTCTTC.